This entry concerns a single TCR beta chain. This receptor's antigen is unknown. Base-call qualities are not available, and no considerably larger clone is one nucleotide away. Libraries were constructed by the immunoSEQ multiplex PCR assay. TCRdb provides this immuneACCESS table in a form limited to in-frame rearrangements. Some clones are lacking; in checked studies, under half of them reflect an unresolved V gene, and why the rest are absent is not known. For this sample the table gives under 140,000 clones, of which 88% were detected only once. The ten largest clones add up to 3.7% of the sample. The data originate from a study of control samples from healthy donors and cancer patients (dated by TCRdb to 2018 to 2020). Cut back by 4 bases and 5 bases, the V and J ends lie 15 bases apart. Including cysteine and phenylalanine, the CDR3 has 14 amino acids. CDR3 DNA is the only sequence kept; it has 42 bases, read in frame from the first base. In the germline V gene, CDR1 corresponds to SGHRS and CDR2 to YFSETQ.

The TCR was taken from a woman in her sixties with lung cancer. The V and J genes are TRBV5-1 and TRBJ1-1, and TRBD1 may be the D gene, going by 5 matching bases. Sequencing input: PBMCs. CDR3 loop: CASSLGRAETEAFF. The DNA sequence reads TGCGCCAGCAGCCTCGGCAGGGCGGAAACTGAAGCTTTCTTT.